This T cell receptor (beta chain) is drawn from a study of control samples from healthy donors and cancer patients (dated by TCRdb to 2018 to 2020). A remark on this clone: The clone's antigen remains unknown. Base qualities are not recorded, but no much larger clone differs from it by a single base.

Library creation used the immunoSEQ multiplex PCR assay. In TCRdb, the immuneACCESS table is reduced to in-frame sequences with V and J assigned. These tables do not hold every clone; where another copy was compared, an unresolved V gene accounts for under half, and the others remain unexplained. In all, the sample holds about 150,000 clones, and roughly 92% of those were seen once. Of the sample, 2% to 2.5% is held by the ten largest clones. Spanning cysteine to phenylalanine, the CDR3 consists of 14 amino acids. Just the 42-base CDR3 DNA is kept, in frame starting at base 1. Here V drops 0 bases and J drops 5 bases, and the junction holds 0 bases not matched to any gene. Via the germline V gene, CDR1 is MGHRA and CDR2 YSYEKL.

The sample consisted of blood. The chain is encoded by TRBV4-1 joined to TRBJ2-1, with 8 central nucleotides matching TRBD2. This TCR was recovered from a man aged 50 to 60 in good health. The sequence in DNA is TGCGCCAGCAGCCAAGATAGCGGGGACAATGAGCAGTTCTTC. Its translation reads: CASSQDSGDNEQFF.